Listed here are 20 T cell receptor beta chains from one sample, sequenced in a study of TIL therapy for anti-PD-1-resistant metastatic lung cancer (dated by TCRdb to about 2021). TCR beta CDR3 regions were amplified from genomic DNA with the immunoSEQ v3 hsTCRB kit using bias-controlled multiplex PCR. The clones in this table, taken by TCRdb from immuneACCESS, are in-frame only. Not every clone is retained; where verified, under half of the shortfall comes from an unresolved V gene, and the cause of the rest is unknown. This sample gives about 50,000 clones in total; about two thirds of them show up just once. About 6% of the sample belongs to the ten largest clones. The sample's time point label, decoded: pre-treatment sample, taken before nivolumab and TIL therapy. The baseline tumor samples, taken from the same resection that was used to grow TIL, were excised metastases, most often pleural nodules or supraclavicular lymph nodes.

Sample: tumor tissue, taken at baseline. The receptor set was obtained from a person aged 25 to 79 with non-small cell lung cancer.

The V gene is TRBV4-3, the J gene TRBJ1-1; 10 positions match TRBD1. This CDR3 region has 15 residues. V was pared by 4 bases and J by 6 bases, with 8 bases of the junction left unmatched. Germline CDR1 reads LGHNA; CDR2 reads YSLEER. The DNA for the CDR3 is TGCGCCAGCAGCCGAGTAGACAGGGGGCTCTCTGAAGCTTTCTTT. It codes for CASSRVDRGLSEAFF.

The J gene is TRBJ2-3, the V gene TRBV5-1; 10 bases agree with TRBD2. The CDR3 is 18 amino acids. Germline trimming cut 1 base from V and 0 bases from J; bases unmatched to any gene: 8. Germline values: CDR1 SGHRS, CDR2 YFSETQ. The CDR3 here is CASSLRLAGAVSTDTQYF. The CDR3 DNA follows: TGCGCCAGCAGCTTGAGGCTAGCGGGAGCCGTTAGCACAGATACGCAGTATTTT.

The genes are TRBV11-3 and TRBJ2-7; 8 positions match TRBD2. CDR1 is SGHNT, CDR2 YENEEA, per germline. This CDR3 has 16 residues. J gave up 3 bases and V 1 base, and 8 bases lay outside the gene matches. The CDR3 protein is CASSLGTLAGIYEQYF. DNA for the CDR3: TGTGCCAGCAGCTTAGGGACGTTAGCGGGAATCTACGAGCAGTACTTC.

V is TRBV7-8 and J is TRBJ1-2; 7 nucleotides line up with TRBD1. The length of the CDR3 is 14 residues. V dropped 5 bases and J dropped 8; count of bases not matched to a gene: 11. Germline V gives CDR1 SGHVS, CDR2 FQNEAQ. CDR3 nucleotide sequence: TGTGCCAGCAGCCCAGCGACAGGGAATAGAGGCTACACCTTC. Translation: CASSPATGNRGYTF.

In its sample, this clone was seen a few times. The chain joins TRBV7-2 to TRBJ2-2, with D tentatively TRBD1 (5 bases). Germline CDR1 is SGHTA and CDR2 is FQGNSA. There are 15 residues in the CDR3. Trimming pared 3 bases from V and 1 base from J, leaving 9 bases between. CDR3 sequence (DNA): TGTGCCAGCAGCTTTTGGACAAAGAACACCGGGGAGCTGTTTTTT. Its translation: CASSFWTKNTGELFF.

This chain joins TRBV19 and TRBJ2-2; TRBD1 aligns across 8 bases. The CDR3 contains 14 residues. With 6 bases clipped from V and 5 bases from J, the junction kept 5 bases outside the gene matches. In germline, CDR1 is LNHDA, CDR2 SQIVND (reference sequence). The CDR3, as DNA: TGTGCCAGTAGACAGGGGGGAGTTACCGGGGAGCTGTTTTTT. Encoded protein: CASRQGGVTGELFF.

The chain is built from TRBV7-9 and TRBJ1-3; no definite D call. This CDR3 has 12 residues. In germline, CDR1 is SEHNR, CDR2 FQNEAQ (reference sequence). Trimming stripped 1 base from V and 3 bases from J, with 1 base between. The CDR3 loop reads CASSLGGNTIYF. The CDR3 nucleotides read TGTGCCAGCAGCTTAGGTGGAAACACCATATATTTT.

The gene calls are TRBV19 and TRBJ1-5; D possibly corresponds to TRBD1 (5 bases). Germline loops: CDR1 LNHDA, CDR2 SQIVND (reference sequence). V shed 4 bases and J shed 0 bases, with 22 bases lying between them. The CDR3 has 19 residues. The CDR3 coding sequence is TGTGCCAGTAGTACTTACGCAACTCCGAGACAGTATAGCAATCAGCCCCAGCATTTT. Its protein is CASSTYATPRQYSNQPQHF.

This clone was counted between two and nine times. This rearrangement joins TRBV4-1 to TRBJ2-7; unclear D gene. CDR1 and CDR2 from the germline V gene are MGHRA and YSYEKL. The V end was cut by 6 bases, the J end by 2 bases, with 8 bases between. CDR3 length equals 12 residues. The CDR3 nucleotides read TGCGCCAGCAGGAGCGCCGCCTACGAGCAGTACTTC. It specifies CASRSAAYEQYF.

The chain is built from TRBV7-4 and TRBJ1-3; D is ambiguous. Trimming cost V 2 bases and J 0 bases, with 11 bases left between them. This CDR3 is 16 amino acids long. CDR1 SGHVT and CDR2 SQSDAQ come from the germline V gene. The CDR3 sequence is CASSLSELCSGNTIYF. CDR3 sequence (DNA): TGTGCCAGCAGCTTATCTGAACTCTGCTCTGGAAACACCATATATTTT.

The chain uses TRBV7-9 and TRBJ1-2; maybe TRBD1 (5 bases). This CDR3 has 13 residues. Trimming stripped 3 bases from V and 4 bases from J, with 9 bases between. Germline CDR1 is SEHNR and CDR2 is FQNEAQ (reference sequence). The CDR3 coding sequence is TGTGCCAGCAGCTTTCCGACAGCCTATGGCTACACCTTC. Amino acid sequence: CASSFPTAYGYTF.

The chain recombines TRBV7-9 with TRBJ2-7; TRBD1 agrees at 8 bases. This CDR3 spans 16 amino acids. The V segment lost 5 bases and the J segment 9 bases; nucleotides outside the gene matches: 18. The germline CDR1 and CDR2 sequences are SEHNR and FQNEAQ (reference sequence). The DNA for the CDR3 is TGTGCCAGCAGCCCACCTGGACAGGGTGATTATGGAAGGCAGTACTTC. It encodes CASSPPGQGDYGRQYF.

The chain links TRBV7-3 to TRBJ1-2; 7 nucleotides agree with TRBD1. CDR1 is SGHTA, CDR2 FQGTGA, per germline. V lost 5 bases and J lost 2; bases outside the gene matches: 2. There are 13 residues in the CDR3. Here the CDR3 reads CASSQQGNYGYTF. CDR3 bases: TGTGCCAGCAGCCAACAGGGGAACTATGGCTACACCTTC.

The chain employs TRBV27 and TRBJ1-6; no definite D call. V was clipped by 3 bases and J by 4 bases, with 10 bases between them. CDR3 length equals 15 residues. Germline V gene data show CDR1 as MNHEY and CDR2 as SMNVEV (reference sequence). In nucleotides, the CDR3 is TGTGCCAGCAGTTTGGTTCCGGGATATAATTCACCCCTCCACTTT. Protein: CASSLVPGYNSPLHF.

V is TRBV7-8 and J is TRBJ2-1, with D unresolved. The CDR3 loop spans 13 amino acids. Germline V gene lookup returns CDR1 SGHVS and CDR2 FQNEAQ. V dropped 3 bases and J dropped 8 bases, with 11 bases sitting between them. This CDR3 is CASSLMVVDEQFF. In nucleotides, the CDR3 is TGTGCCAGCAGCTTGATGGTGGTGGATGAGCAGTTCTTC.

The gene calls are TRBV15 and TRBJ1-1; D possibly corresponds to TRBD1 (6 bases). Trimming took off 4 bases at V and 0 bases at J, with 9 bases between the two ends. This CDR3 has 14 residues. CDR1 and CDR2 from the germline V gene are LNHNV and YYDKDF (reference sequence). CDR3 protein: CATSNRALNTEAFF. In nucleotides, the CDR3 is TGTGCCACCAGCAACAGGGCTTTGAACACTGAAGCTTTCTTT.

The CDR3 DNA follows: TGTGCCAGCACCAAGACACGTAACTCCTATGGCTACACCTTC. Amino acid sequence: CASTKTRNSYGYTF. The chain joins TRBV7-3 to TRBJ1-2, with D unclear. Trimming shortened V by 7 bases and J by 4 bases, and 16 bases separated the two germline ends. The CDR3 extends over 14 amino acids. Germline assignment: CDR1 SGHTA and CDR2 FQGTGA.

The chain couples TRBV7-2 to TRBJ2-7; TRBD2 matches 14 bases. There are 17 residues in the CDR3. Germline V lookup: CDR1 SGHTA, CDR2 FQGNSA. V shed 5 bases and J 2 bases; nucleotides not matched to a gene: 8. CDR3 sequence reads: CASSLTSGRALAYEQYF. The CDR3 DNA follows: TGTGCCAGCAGCCTGACTAGCGGGAGGGCCCTTGCCTACGAGCAGTACTTC.

This clone was seen only once. This chain connects TRBV28 to TRBJ2-7, with D hard to call. The CDR3 is 14 residues long. Per germline, CDR1 MDHEN and CDR2 SYDVKM. Trimming shortened V by 5 bases and J by 3 bases, and 14 bases separated the two germline ends. Here the CDR3 reads CASSLTYTNYEQYF. The CDR3 DNA follows: TGTGCCAGCAGTCTTACCTACACTAACTACGAGCAGTACTTC.

This chain joins TRBV6-1 and TRBJ2-2, with 8 bases that match TRBD2. The CDR3 sequence is 14 residues long. Per germline, CDR1 MNHNS and CDR2 SASEGT. V was pared by 3 bases and J by 4 bases, with 1 base of the junction left unmatched. This chain's CDR3 is CASSEGTSTGELFF. CDR3 in DNA: TGTGCCAGCAGTGAGGGGACTAGCACCGGGGAGCTGTTTTTT.